One sample yielded the 18 T cell receptor beta chains listed below, sequenced in a study of naive and memory T cell subsets (dated by TCRdb to the late 2010s). Libraries were prepared through UMI-ligation and nested PCR. TCRdb records Illumina MiSeq as the sequencer. The beta constant-region primer consisted of an equimolar mixture of two oligonucleotides that together covered TRBC1 and TRBC2. In TCRdb, the public reads were trimmed at Q25 with fastp and aligned with MiXCR, with productive beta chains retained. For every CDR3 protein sequence, its rows merge into one entry that carries the most common genes and DNA. Recorded for this sample are some 150,000 distinct CDR3 sequences; over 15% of them occurred a single time. About 0.15% of the sample comes from the top ten. What was sequenced was naive CD4+ T cells from blood. Interpreted using the paper, the cell subset or site label stands for: naive T cells, CD45RA high CD27+. The source of these receptors is a human donor in good health.

A few counts support this clonotype. The chain links TRBV20-1 to TRBJ2-1, with TRBD2 identical over 10 bases. CDR3 size: 14 residues. Germline V CDR1 and CDR2: DFQATT, SNEGSKA (reference sequence). The J segment lost 15 bases and the V segment lost 3 bases, leaving 14 bases of the junction unmatched. CDR3 sequence reads: CSASFSGRTQGAFF. CDR3 coding DNA: TGCAGTGCTAGTTTTAGCGGGAGGACGCAAGGAGCGTTCTTC.

The chain links TRBV12-3 or TRBV12-4 to TRBJ1-3; D is undetermined. The CDR3 sequence is 14 residues long. V gave up 5 bases and J gave up 1 base, with 9 bases separating them. The CDR3 spells CASSPRESGNTIYF. CDR3 sequence (DNA): TGTGCCAGCAGTCCCCGTGAATCTGGAAACACCATATATTTT.

V usage is TRBV30 and J usage is TRBJ1-1, with D unresolved. The CDR3 totals 14 residues. Germline V lookup: CDR1 GTSNPN, CDR2 SVGIG (reference sequence). Trimming removed 2 bases from V and 5 bases from J, with 15 bases in between. The CDR3 nucleotides are TGTGCCTGGAGTCGTGACACCGGGATAACTGAAGCTTTCTTT. Translated: CAWSRDTGITEAFF.

The J gene is TRBJ1-4, the V gene TRBV12-3 or TRBV12-4; a weak D match, TRBD1 (6 bases). The CDR3 totals 13 residues. The V and J ends lost 5 bases and 8 bases respectively, with 12 bases between them. This CDR3 is CASSIQGNEKLFF. CDR3 DNA sequence: TGTGCCAGCAGTATTCAGGGGAACGAAAAACTGTTTTTT.

The CDR3 sequence is CASSAAGTGVEQPQHF. The CDR3 DNA sequence: TGTGCCAGCAGCGCGGCGGGGACAGGGGTCGAACAGCCCCAGCATTTT. The chain carries TRBV5-6 and TRBJ1-5; 10 bases line up with TRBD1. Trimming cost V 4 bases and J 7 bases; bases outside gene matches: 11. This CDR3 region has 16 residues. Germline-derived CDR1 and CDR2 are SGHDT and YYEEEE. The full variable domain, completed using reference TRBV5-6 and TRBJ1-5, is DAGVTQSPTHLIKTRGQQVTLRCSPKSGHDTVSWYQQALGQGPQFIFQYYEEEERQRGNFPDRFSGHQFPNYSSELNVNALLLGDSALYLCASSAAGTGVEQPQHFGDGTRLSIL.

This clonotype has a handful of counts. The V call is TRBV30, the J call TRBJ1-1; D unresolved. CDR3 length: 12 amino acids. CDR1 is GTSNPN and CDR2 is SVGIG in the germline V gene (reference sequence). The V end lost 7 bases, the J end lost 1 base, and 10 bases lay between the germline ends. Here the CDR3 DNA reads TGTGCCTCGACGGCAAGGAACACTGAAGCTTTCTTT. Amino acid sequence: CASTARNTEAFF.

The rearrangement links TRBV4-1 to TRBJ1-6, with D possibly TRBD1 on 5 matching bases. Trimming took off 1 base at V and 9 bases at J, with 16 bases between the two ends. The length of the CDR3 is 16 residues. The germline gives CDR1 MGHRA, CDR2 YSYEKL. The CDR3 sequence is CASSQVGVLGLSPLHF. DNA of the CDR3: TGCGCCAGCAGCCAAGTCGGTGTATTGGGACTTTCACCCCTCCACTTT.

The table lists this clonotype with a few counts. The gene calls are TRBV7-2 and TRBJ2-1; 7 nucleotides align to TRBD2. Germline CDR1 and CDR2: SGHTA and FQGNSA. V shed 4 bases and J 9 bases; nucleotides not matched to a gene: 3. The CDR3 runs 12 residues. The CDR3 is CASSSSGGEQFF. CDR3 sequence (DNA): TGTGCCAGCAGCTCTAGCGGAGGTGAGCAGTTCTTC.

The chain combines TRBV7-9 with TRBJ2-2, with D unresolved. The CDR3 spans 15 residues. Germline values: CDR1 SEHNR, CDR2 FQNEAQ (reference sequence). Trimming left V 4 bases short and J 4 bases short, with 13 bases between. The CDR3 DNA reads TGTGCCAGCAGCTCCCCCTCGGGTAGCACCGGGGAGCTGTTTTTT. As protein: CASSSPSGSTGELFF.

In its sample, this clonotype was seen many times. The gene calls are TRBV20-1 and TRBJ2-4; D possibly matches TRBD1 or TRBD2 (5 bases each). In germline, CDR1 is DFQATT, CDR2 SNEGSKA (reference sequence). The length of the CDR3 is 14 residues. Trimming left V 0 bases short and J 8 bases short, with 14 bases between. CDR3 nucleotide sequence: TGCAGTGCTAGAGATATGGGGGAAGTAGACATTCAGTACTTC. Translated: CSARDMGEVDIQYF.

V and J are TRBV4-1 and TRBJ2-1; 8 nucleotides agree with TRBD1. The CDR3 sequence is 16 residues long. Germline loops: CDR1 MGHRA, CDR2 YSYEKL. The trim removed 4 bases at V and 8 bases at J, leaving 13 bases unmatched. This chain's CDR3 is CASSRSLQGARYEQFF. The CDR3 coding sequence is TGCGCCAGCAGCCGATCGCTGCAGGGGGCGCGGTATGAGCAGTTCTTC.

This clonotype was seen a handful of times. This sequence joins TRBV14 and TRBJ2-1, with 8 positions matching TRBD1. The CDR3 sequence is 17 residues long. Germline V lookup: CDR1 SGHDN, CDR2 FVKESK. With 4 bases clipped from V and 3 bases from J, the junction kept 11 bases outside the gene matches. CDR3 loop: CASSPPPGQANYNEQFF. CDR3 nucleotide sequence: TGTGCCAGCAGCCCCCCTCCGGGACAGGCCAACTACAATGAGCAGTTCTTC.

This clonotype was recorded a few times. The chain combines TRBV20-1 with TRBJ1-5; unclear D gene. V lost 0 bases, J lost 7 bases, and 7 bases lay in between. This CDR3 is built from 12 residues. Germline assignment: CDR1 DFQATT and CDR2 SNEGSKA (reference sequence). CDR3 DNA sequence: TGCAGTGCTAGAGATGGCGGGCAGCCCCAGCATTTT. Its protein product is CSARDGGQPQHF.

This clonotype was detected only a few times. This chain joins TRBV29-1 and TRBJ2-7, with D possibly being TRBD1 (5 bases). The CDR3 sequence is 11 residues long. Germline CDR1 reads SQVTM; CDR2 reads ANQGSEA. V was clipped by 5 bases and J by 6 bases, with 11 bases between them. The CDR3 DNA is TGCAGCGTTTTAAATAGGGGCGAGCAGTACTTC. Translating it yields CSVLNRGEQYF.

This clonotype occurred a few times. This chain uses TRBV20-1 with TRBJ2-1; TRBD1 aligns across 11 bases. The CDR3 is 14 residues long. Germline CDR1 is DFQATT and CDR2 is SNEGSKA (reference sequence). The V gene end was trimmed by 5 bases and the J gene end by 7 bases; junction bases not matched to a gene: 7. The CDR3 is CSAPWTGGRNEQFF. In DNA form, the CDR3 reads TGCAGTGCTCCATGGACAGGGGGCAGAAATGAGCAGTTCTTC.

The rearrangement uses TRBV28 and TRBJ2-7, with a weak D call TRBD1 (7 bases). With 1 base removed from V and 2 bases from J, the gap between germline ends came to 15 bases. CDR3 length equals 16 residues. CDR1 MDHEN and CDR2 SYDVKM come from the germline V gene. The CDR3 loop is CASSLSAAGGPYEQYF. The CDR3 nucleotides are TGTGCCAGCAGTTTATCTGCGGCAGGGGGGCCCTACGAGCAGTACTTC.

There are many counts of this clonotype. The chain has TRBV23-1 and TRBJ2-1, with TRBD2 matching over 11 bases. TRBV23-1 is assigned to the ORF class and has an uncertain function. The V segment lost 8 bases and the J segment 0 bases; nucleotides outside the gene matches: 21. The CDR3 consists of 21 residues. The CDR3 here is CASPPPVAGGPFPGSYNEQFF. The CDR3 nucleotides read TGCGCCAGCCCGCCGCCCGTAGCGGGAGGGCCTTTCCCGGGCTCCTACAATGAGCAGTTCTTC.

Many counts were recorded for this clonotype. The gene calls are TRBV7-9 and TRBJ2-1, with D uncertain. Trimming left V 0 bases short and J 9 bases short, with 21 bases between. CDR3 length equals 17 residues. The germline gives CDR1 SEHNR, CDR2 FQNEAQ (reference sequence). The CDR3 spells CASSLADPGFRGGEQFF. CDR3 nucleotides: TGTGCCAGCAGCTTAGCGGACCCGGGTTTTCGCGGTGGTGAGCAGTTCTTC.